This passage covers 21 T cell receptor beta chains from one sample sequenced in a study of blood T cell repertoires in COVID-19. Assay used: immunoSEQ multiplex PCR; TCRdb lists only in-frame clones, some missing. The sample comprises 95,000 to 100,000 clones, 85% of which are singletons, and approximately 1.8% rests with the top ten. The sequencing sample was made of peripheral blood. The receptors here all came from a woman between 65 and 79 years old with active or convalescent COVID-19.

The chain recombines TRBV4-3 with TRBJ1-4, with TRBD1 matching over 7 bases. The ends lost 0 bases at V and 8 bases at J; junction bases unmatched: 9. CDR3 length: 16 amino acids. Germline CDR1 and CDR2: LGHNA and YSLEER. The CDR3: CASSQDGSGGREKLFF. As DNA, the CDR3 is TGCGCCAGCAGCCAAGATGGTTCAGGGGGGCGCGAAAAACTGTTTTTT.

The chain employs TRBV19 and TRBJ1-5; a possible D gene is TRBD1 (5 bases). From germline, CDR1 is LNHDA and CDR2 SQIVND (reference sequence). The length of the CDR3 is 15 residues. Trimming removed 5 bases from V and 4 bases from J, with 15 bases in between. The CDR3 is CASSGGELGNQPQHF. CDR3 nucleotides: TGTGCCAGTAGTGGGGGGGAATTGGGTAATCAGCCCCAGCATTTT.

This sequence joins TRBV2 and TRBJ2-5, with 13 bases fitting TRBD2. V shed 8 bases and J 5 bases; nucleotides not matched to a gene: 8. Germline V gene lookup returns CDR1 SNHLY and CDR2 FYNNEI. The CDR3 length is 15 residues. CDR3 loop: CASVTSGGAYETQYF. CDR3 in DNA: TGTGCCAGCGTTACTAGCGGGGGGGCTTATGAGACCCAGTACTTC.

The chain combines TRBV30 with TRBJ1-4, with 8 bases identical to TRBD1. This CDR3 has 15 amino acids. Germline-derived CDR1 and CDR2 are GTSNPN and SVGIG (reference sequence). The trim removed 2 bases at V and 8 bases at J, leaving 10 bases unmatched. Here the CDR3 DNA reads TGTGCCTGGAGTCCAAAGCAGGGGGCGGACGAAAAACTGTTTTTT. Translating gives CAWSPKQGADEKLFF.

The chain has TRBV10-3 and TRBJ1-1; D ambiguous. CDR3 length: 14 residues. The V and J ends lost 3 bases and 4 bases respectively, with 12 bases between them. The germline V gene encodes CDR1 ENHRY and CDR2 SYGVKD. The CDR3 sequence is CAISDSSSSTEAFF. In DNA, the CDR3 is TGTGCCATCAGTGACTCCTCGTCCAGCACTGAAGCTTTCTTT.

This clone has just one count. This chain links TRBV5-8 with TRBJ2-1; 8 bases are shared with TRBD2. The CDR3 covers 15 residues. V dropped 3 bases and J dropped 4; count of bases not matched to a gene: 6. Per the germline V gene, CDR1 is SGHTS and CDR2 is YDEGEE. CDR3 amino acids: CASSSLLAGYNEQFF. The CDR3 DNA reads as TGTGCCAGCAGCTCCCTGTTAGCGGGGTACAATGAGCAGTTCTTC.

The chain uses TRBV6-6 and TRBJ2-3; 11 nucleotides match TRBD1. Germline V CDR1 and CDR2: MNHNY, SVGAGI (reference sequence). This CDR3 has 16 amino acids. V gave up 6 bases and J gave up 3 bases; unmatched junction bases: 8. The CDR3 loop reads CASRPGQGAWTDTQYF. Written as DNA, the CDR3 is TGTGCCAGCAGGCCTGGACAGGGGGCTTGGACAGATACGCAGTATTTT.

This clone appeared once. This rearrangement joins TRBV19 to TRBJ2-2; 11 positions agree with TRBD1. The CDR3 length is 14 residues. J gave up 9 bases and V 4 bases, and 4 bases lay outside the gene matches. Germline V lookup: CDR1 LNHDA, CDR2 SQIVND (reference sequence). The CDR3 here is CASSKGQGVRELFF. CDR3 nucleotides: TGTGCCAGTAGTAAGGGACAGGGGGTCAGGGAGCTGTTTTTT.

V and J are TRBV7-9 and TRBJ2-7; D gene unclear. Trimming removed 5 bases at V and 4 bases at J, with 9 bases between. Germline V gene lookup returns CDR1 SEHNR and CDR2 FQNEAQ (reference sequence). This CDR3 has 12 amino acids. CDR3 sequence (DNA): TGTGCCAGCAGCCTCAACTCTTACGAGCAGTACTTC. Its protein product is CASSLNSYEQYF.

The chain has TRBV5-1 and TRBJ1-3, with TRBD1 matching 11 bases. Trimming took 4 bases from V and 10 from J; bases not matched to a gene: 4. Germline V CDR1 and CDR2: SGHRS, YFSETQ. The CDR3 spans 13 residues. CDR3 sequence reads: CASSPGQGGTIYF. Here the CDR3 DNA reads TGCGCCAGCAGCCCGGGACAGGGGGGGACCATATATTTT.

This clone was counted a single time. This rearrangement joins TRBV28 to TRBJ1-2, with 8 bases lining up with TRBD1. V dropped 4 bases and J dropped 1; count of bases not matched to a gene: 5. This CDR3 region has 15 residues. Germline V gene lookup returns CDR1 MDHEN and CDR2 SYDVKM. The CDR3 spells CASSSGQVFNYGYTF. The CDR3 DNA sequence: TGTGCCAGCAGTTCGGGACAGGTGTTTAACTATGGCTACACCTTC.

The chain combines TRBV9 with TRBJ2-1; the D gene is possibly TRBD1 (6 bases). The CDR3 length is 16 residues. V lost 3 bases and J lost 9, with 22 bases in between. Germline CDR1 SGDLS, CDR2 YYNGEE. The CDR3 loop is CASSARGTIISGEQFF. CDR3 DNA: TGTGCCAGCAGCGCTAGGGGGACAATTATTAGTGGTGAGCAGTTCTTC. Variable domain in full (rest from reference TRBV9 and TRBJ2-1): DSGVTQTPKHLITATGQRVTLRCSPRSGDLSVYWYQQSLDQGLQFLIQYYNGEERAKGNILERFSAQQFPDLHSELNLSSLELGDSALYFCASSARGTIISGEQFFGPGTRLTVL.

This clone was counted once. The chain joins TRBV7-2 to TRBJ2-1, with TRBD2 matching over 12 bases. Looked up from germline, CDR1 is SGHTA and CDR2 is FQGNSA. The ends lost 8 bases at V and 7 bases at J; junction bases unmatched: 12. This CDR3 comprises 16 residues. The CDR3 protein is CASGMSSGGALNEQFF. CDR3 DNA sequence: TGTGCCAGCGGCATGTCTAGCGGGGGGGCCTTAAATGAGCAGTTCTTC.

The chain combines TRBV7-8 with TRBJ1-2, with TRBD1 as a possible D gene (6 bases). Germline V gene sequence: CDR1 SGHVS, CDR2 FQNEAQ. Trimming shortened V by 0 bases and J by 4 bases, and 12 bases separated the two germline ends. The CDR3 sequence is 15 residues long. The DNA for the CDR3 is TGTGCCAGCAGCTTAGCGCAGGGGTCCGTCTATGGCTACACCTTC. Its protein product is CASSLAQGSVYGYTF.

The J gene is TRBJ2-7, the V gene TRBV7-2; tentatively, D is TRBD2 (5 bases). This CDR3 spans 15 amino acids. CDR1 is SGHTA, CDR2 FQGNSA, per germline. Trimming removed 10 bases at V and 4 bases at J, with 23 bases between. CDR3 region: CATAAVGSRDYEQYF. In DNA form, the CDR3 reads TGTGCCACCGCAGCTGTGGGTTCGAGGGATTACGAGCAGTACTTC.

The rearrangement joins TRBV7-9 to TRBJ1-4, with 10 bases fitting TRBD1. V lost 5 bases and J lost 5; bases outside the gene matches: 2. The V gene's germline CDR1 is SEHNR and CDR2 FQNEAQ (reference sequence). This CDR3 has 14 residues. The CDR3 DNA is TGTGCCAGCAGCAAGGACAGGGGGAATGAAAAACTGTTTTTT. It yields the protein CASSKDRGNEKLFF.

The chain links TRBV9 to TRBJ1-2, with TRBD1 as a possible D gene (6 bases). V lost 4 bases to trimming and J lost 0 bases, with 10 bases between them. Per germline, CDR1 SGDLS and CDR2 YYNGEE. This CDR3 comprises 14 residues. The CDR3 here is CASSPGTPNYGYTF. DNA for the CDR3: TGTGCCAGCAGCCCTGGGACACCTAACTATGGCTACACCTTC.

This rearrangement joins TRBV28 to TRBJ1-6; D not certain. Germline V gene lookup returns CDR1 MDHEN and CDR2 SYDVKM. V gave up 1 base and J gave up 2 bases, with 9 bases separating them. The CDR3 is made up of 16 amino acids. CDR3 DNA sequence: TGTGCCAGCAGTTTATCTGACATGCCCTATAATTCACCCCTCCACTTT. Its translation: CASSLSDMPYNSPLHF.

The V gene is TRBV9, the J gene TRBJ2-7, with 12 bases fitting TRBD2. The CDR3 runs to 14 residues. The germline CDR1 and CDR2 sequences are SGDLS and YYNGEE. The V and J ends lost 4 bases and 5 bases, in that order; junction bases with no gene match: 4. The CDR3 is CASSLAGGAHEQYF. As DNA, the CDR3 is TGTGCCAGCAGCCTAGCGGGGGGGGCCCACGAGCAGTACTTC.

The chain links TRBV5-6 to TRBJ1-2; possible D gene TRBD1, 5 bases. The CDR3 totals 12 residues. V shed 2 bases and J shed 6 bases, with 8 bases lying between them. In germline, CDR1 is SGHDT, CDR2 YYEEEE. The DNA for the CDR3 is TGTGCCAGCAGCTTATCAGGGCATGGCTACACCTTC. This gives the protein CASSLSGHGYTF.

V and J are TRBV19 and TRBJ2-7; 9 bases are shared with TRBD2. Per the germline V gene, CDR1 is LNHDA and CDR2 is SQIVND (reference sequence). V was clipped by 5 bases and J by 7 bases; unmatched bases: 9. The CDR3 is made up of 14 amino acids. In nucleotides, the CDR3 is TGTGCCAGTAGTGCGTGGCGGGAGGGCCGTGAGCAGTACTTC. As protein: CASSAWREGREQYF.